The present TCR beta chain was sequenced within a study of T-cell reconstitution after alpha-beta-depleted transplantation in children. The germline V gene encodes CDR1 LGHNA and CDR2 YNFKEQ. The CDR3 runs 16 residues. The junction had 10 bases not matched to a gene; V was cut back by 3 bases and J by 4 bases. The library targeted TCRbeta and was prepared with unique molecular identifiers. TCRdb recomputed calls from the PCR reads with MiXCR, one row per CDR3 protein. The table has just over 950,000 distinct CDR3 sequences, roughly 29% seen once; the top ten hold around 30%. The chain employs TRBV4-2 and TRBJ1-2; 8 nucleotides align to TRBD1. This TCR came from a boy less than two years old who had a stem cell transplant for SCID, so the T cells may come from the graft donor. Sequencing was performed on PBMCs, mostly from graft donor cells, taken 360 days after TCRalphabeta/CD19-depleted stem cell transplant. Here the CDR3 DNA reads TGTGCCAGCAGCCAGATGGACAGGGTGGAGAGCTATGGCTACACCTTC. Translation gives CASSQMDRVESYGYTF.